This T cell receptor beta chain was identified in a study of blood T cell repertoires in COVID-19. Trimming stripped 8 bases from V and 3 bases from J, with 14 bases between. The CDR3 is 14 amino acids. The germline V gene has CDR1 SNHLY and CDR2 FYNNEI. The data were produced by immunoSEQ multiplex PCR, yet TCRdb's version contains in-frame clones alone and is incomplete. Of over 130,000 clones in the sample, around 82% were seen once. In its sample, this clone was seen a few times. The sample consisted of peripheral blood. The chain is built from TRBV2 and TRBJ1-3, with D hard to call. The receptor's source is an older woman with acute or convalescent COVID-19. CDR3 loop: CASSLGRNGNTIYF. The CDR3 nucleotides read TGTGCCAGCTCCCTTGGTAGAAATGGAAACACCATATATTTT.